This T cell receptor beta chain was documented in a study of blood T cells in healthy people across ages. This clonotype was observed once. Its specificity is not known. Study results and limitations: It was held that diversity estimates obtained from one million T cells represented underestimates.

For the second PCR, which ran for roughly 7 to 11 cycles, a sample-barcoded 5' primer and a J-beta primer mix were used. TCRdb itself ran the 5' RACE reads through MiXCR, one entry per CDR3 protein. The sample includes some 1.5 million distinct CDR3 sequences, roughly 30% of them seen just once. Germline-derived CDR1 and CDR2 are DFQATT and SNEGSKA (reference sequence). Trimming removed 0 bases from V and 7 bases from J, with 13 bases in between. This CDR3 has 14 amino acids. The chain combines TRBV20-1 with TRBJ1-5; D is perhaps TRBD1 (6 bases). The receptor was isolated from a woman under 40 in good health. The sample consisted of blood. CDR3 residues: CSAREGGLGQPQHF. CDR3 in DNA: TGCAGTGCTAGAGAGGGGGGGCTCGGGCAGCCCCAGCATTTT.